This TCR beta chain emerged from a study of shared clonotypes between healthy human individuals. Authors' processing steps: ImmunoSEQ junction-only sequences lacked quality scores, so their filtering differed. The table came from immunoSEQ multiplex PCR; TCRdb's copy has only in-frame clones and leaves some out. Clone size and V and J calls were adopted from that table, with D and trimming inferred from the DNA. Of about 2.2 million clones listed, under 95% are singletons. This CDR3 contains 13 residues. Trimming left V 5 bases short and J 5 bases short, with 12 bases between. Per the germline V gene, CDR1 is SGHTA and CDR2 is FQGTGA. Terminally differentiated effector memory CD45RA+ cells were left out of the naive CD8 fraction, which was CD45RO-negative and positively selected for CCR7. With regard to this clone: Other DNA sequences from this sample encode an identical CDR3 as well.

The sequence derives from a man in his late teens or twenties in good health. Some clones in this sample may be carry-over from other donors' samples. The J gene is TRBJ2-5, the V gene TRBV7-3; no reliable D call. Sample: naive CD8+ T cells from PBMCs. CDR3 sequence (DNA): TGTGCCAGCAGCCTCCCCCCCGAGGAGACCCAGTACTTC. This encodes CASSLPPEETQYF.